Listed below are T cell receptor beta chains from one sample, sequenced in a study of blood T cell repertoires in COVID-19. The table came from immunoSEQ multiplex PCR; TCRdb's copy has only in-frame clones and leaves some out. The sample has 130,000 or so clones; about 77% are singletons. Material: peripheral blood. The receptors were gathered from a man older than 75 with acute or convalescent COVID-19. The CDR3 runs from the conserved cysteine through the conserved F or W.

>TRBV7-9|TRBJ2-7|14
CASSLAAGIYEQYF
>TRBV7-2|TRBJ1-6|15
CASTLQGAVNSPLHF
>TRBV5-1|TRBJ1-1|17
CASSLALPGQGNTEAFF
>TRBV6-4|TRBJ2-1|12
CASRMAGGEQFF
>TRBV6-2/TRBV6-3|TRBJ2-7|14
CASSEDSASYEQYF
>TRBV5-1|TRBJ1-4|17
CASSTGLRRGQNEKLFF
>TRBV13|TRBJ1-6|14
CASSRRATYSPLHF
>TRBV6-4|TRBJ1-2|13
CASSVNRGYGYTF
>TRBV5-1|TRBJ1-2|14
CASSPGQTNYGYTF
>TRBV20-1|TRBJ1-2|11
CSAIDNYGYTF
>TRBV3-1/TRBV3-2|TRBJ1-1|14
CASSRKTGNTEAFF
>TRBV25-1|TRBJ2-6|15
CASSRGHSGANVLTF
>TRBV3-1/TRBV3-2|TRBJ1-2|14
CASSLGGLGYGYTF
>TRBV2|TRBJ1-5|13
CASSPGGARPQHF
>TRBV5-1|TRBJ1-5|13
CASSKEGQQPQHF
>TRBV29-1|TRBJ2-1|11
CSVLHSNEQFF
>TRBV6-5|TRBJ2-1|13
CATEGVKINEQFF
>TRBV2|TRBJ2-3|14
CASSEGRGADTQYF
>TRBV2|TRBJ1-4|13
CASSETGREKLFF
>TRBV20-1|TRBJ2-7|14
CSASGTAVSYEQYF
>TRBV3-1/TRBV3-2|TRBJ2-5|15
CASSQDREGKETQYF
>TRBV7-9|TRBJ2-2|13
CASSNQGTGELFF